One TCR beta chain is described in this entry. TCRdb keeps only in-frame clones here, not all; method: immunoSEQ multiplex PCR. The table lists about 220,000 clones, about 83% of them singletons. Cohorts were based on clinical histories the participants reported. The study recruited exposed participants who had met a COVID-19 case within 2 weeks before entry. The J segment lost 4 bases and the V segment lost 3 bases, leaving 8 bases of the junction unmatched. The CDR3 totals 17 residues. The germline CDR1 and CDR2 sequences are SGDLS and YYNGEE. The data were obtained in a study of blood T cell repertoires in COVID-19. Study context: Researchers got acute and convalescent COVID-19 samples from the United States, Italy and Spain. The analysed material was cDNA or gDNA that came from T cells, B-cell-depleted T cells, or PBMCs.

J is TRBJ2-1 and V is TRBV9, with 12 bases identical to TRBD2. This TCR was recovered from a woman in her 50s who had been exposed to COVID-19. Material for sequencing was PBMCs or T cells enriched from blood (not recorded which). CDR3 sequence reads: CASSESTSGGPYNEQFF. As DNA, the CDR3 is TGTGCCAGCAGCGAAAGTACTAGCGGGGGGCCATACAATGAGCAGTTCTTC.